This is a list of T cell receptor beta chains from one sample in a study of blood T cell repertoires in COVID-19. Some clones are missing from TCRdb's copy, which holds only in-frame ones; the method was immunoSEQ multiplex PCR. The data contain about 430,000 clones, about 88% of them seen just once; the ten biggest clones take up 1.4% to 1.5%. The sequenced material came from PBMCs or T cells enriched from blood (not recorded which). These receptors were taken from a woman aged 18-29 years who had been exposed to COVID-19. CDR3s include the opening cysteine and the closing phenylalanine or tryptophan. Fields, in order: clone size, J gene, V gene, D gene, CDR3 length, CDR3 DNA, CDR3 protein. A D gene is named only where the DNA matches it firmly. Expanded clones get a size class; other rows say once, few or many, or leave the size out.

-	TRBJ2-7	TRBV2	TRBD1	14	TGTGCCAGCACACAGGGGTGGACGTCCTACGAGCAGTACTTC	CASTQGWTSYEQYF
-	TRBJ2-3	TRBV19	-	17	TGTGCCAGTAGTTCGCGGGGGCCCCCTCTATCCACAGATACGCAGTATTTT	CASSSRGPPLSTDTQYF
-	TRBJ2-1	TRBV30	TRBD2	15	TGTGCCTGGATAGGTAGCGGGGGATGGTACAATGAGCAGTTCTTC	CAWIGSGGWYNEQFF
once	TRBJ1-3	TRBV5-6	-	16	TGTGCCAGCAGCTTGGCACTTCAGGGTGAGGGAAACACCATATATTTT	CASSLALQGEGNTIYF
-	TRBJ1-3	TRBV9	-	19	TGTGCCAGCAGCGTAGCTACAGGATCTCGCTATCACTCTGGAAACACCATATATTTT	CASSVATGSRYHSGNTIYF
-	TRBJ2-2	TRBV7-3	TRBD2	18	TGTGCCAGCAGCCCCCGCCCCCTAGCGGGGATGAACACCGGGGAGCTGTTTTTT	CASSPRPLAGMNTGELFF
-	TRBJ2-5	TRBV6-1	-	15	TGTGCCAGCAGTGAAGGGACACGGTCTGTGGAGACCCAGTACTTC	CASSEGTRSVETQYF
-	TRBJ2-5	TRBV19	-	14	TGTGCCAGTAGTATAGGTGCGGGTTCGGAGACCCAGTACTTC	CASSIGAGSETQYF
-	TRBJ1-4	TRBV11-1	-	14	TGTGCCAGCAGCTTTAACCAGGGTGTTGAAAAACTGTTTTTT	CASSFNQGVEKLFF
-	TRBJ1-6	TRBV27	-	19	TGTGCCAGCGGGTCGGGGACAATCTTTGAGGGGTATTATAATTCACCCCTCCACTTT	CASGSGTIFEGYYNSPLHF
-	TRBJ2-2	TRBV24-1	-	16	TGTGCCACCAGTGACCTGACTAGTGCGAACACCGGGGAGCTGTTTTTT	CATSDLTSANTGELFF